The entry that follows covers one TCR beta chain sequence. Its target is unknown. PCR used 60 Vbeta primers and 13 Jbeta primers. In the study's own analysis: Some 11 million of the about 80 million unique TCR beta chains counted in a later analysis were shared. Repertoires were generated with immunoSEQ multiplex PCR, while TCRdb's copy carries only in-frame clones and drops some. V, J and clone size are those of that table, while D and trimming were read from the DNA. The table includes around 99,000 clones, around 77% detected once. These data originate in a study of cytomegalovirus exposure and HLA in healthy donors. Study-level points and caveats: Sequencing depth roughly uniform across donors was assumed in presence/absence analyses. Excluded were some V segments that proved indistinguishable, including TRBV6-2 and TRBV6-3. Published work reported that the classifier diagnosed cytomegalovirus status with high specificity and sensitivity.

V lost 8 bases and J lost 3, with 11 bases in between. This CDR3 spans 12 amino acids. Germline assignment: CDR1 MDHEN and CDR2 SYDVKM. The chain carries TRBV28 and TRBJ2-7; a possible D gene is TRBD2 (6 bases). The sequence came from a man aged 35 to 55 in good health and CMV-seronegative. Sequenced: PBMCs. This CDR3 reads CASGKRVYEQYF. CDR3 in DNA: TGTGCCAGCGGAAAGCGGGTCTACGAGCAGTACTTC.